These 3 T cell receptor beta chains were sequenced from one sample in a study of T cells after yellow fever vaccination. TCRdb ran MiXCR on the 5' RACE reads and lists one entry per CDR3 protein. The sample includes about 340,000 distinct CDR3 sequences, approximately 13% of them seen just once. The specimen was CD4+ T cells sorted from PBMCs, collected 15 days after the yellow fever booster vaccination. All receptors derive from a man aged 18 to 30 who received the YFV17D yellow fever vaccine.

This clonotype was seen many times. The chain couples TRBV18 to TRBJ1-1; D remains ambiguous. Germline CDR1 and CDR2: KGHSH and LQKENI. V was clipped by 3 bases and J by 0 bases, with 11 bases between them. The CDR3 sequence is 15 residues long. The CDR3 DNA follows: TGTGCCAGCTCACCTGACACAGAAATGAACACTGAAGCTTTCTTT. Its translation: CASSPDTEMNTEAFF.

This clonotype was recorded a few times. The chain has TRBV3-1 and TRBJ2-3, with 10 positions matching TRBD2. Germline-derived CDR1 and CDR2 are LGHDT and YNNKEL (reference sequence). CDR3 size: 16 residues. Losses at the gene ends were 2 bases for V and 4 bases for J; bases not matched to a gene: 6. The CDR3 nucleotides read TGTGCCAGCAGCCAACAGCGGGGGGGCCAATCAGATACGCAGTATTTT. Translating it yields CASSQQRGGQSDTQYF.

V usage is TRBV10-3 and J usage is TRBJ2-5; the match to TRBD1 covers 9 bases. Trimming at V came to 7 bases and at J to 5 bases, leaving 8 bases not matched to a gene. The V gene's germline CDR1 is ENHRY and CDR2 SYGVKD. The CDR3 spans 14 residues. The CDR3 region has the DNA TGTGCCATCACCGAAACAGGGGGCGATGAGACCCAGTACTTC. It codes for CAITETGGDETQYF.